This T cell receptor beta chain was profiled in a study of regulatory T cells in long-lasting Graves disease. The CDR3 runs 16 residues. Trimming cost V 5 bases and J 7 bases, with 21 bases left between them. Library construction for TCR beta used iRepertoire HTBI primers and Arm-PCR of CDR3 regions. TCRdb fed the multiplex PCR reads into MiXCR, producing one record per CDR3 protein. Here the sample spans 680,000 or so distinct CDR3 sequences, 16% being singletons. This clonotype was seen repeatedly, ten times or more. The time point: newly diagnosed GD, antithyroid drugs for less than 3 months. PBMC RNA served as the TCR library source. The same data also contributed to another study, on T cells in Graves' hyperthyroidism and ophthalmopathy.

V and J are TRBV12-3 or TRBV12-4 and TRBJ2-1; D possibly corresponds to TRBD1 (5 bases). The clonotype was recovered from a woman in her 30s with Graves disease. The sample in question was peripheral blood mononuclear cells (PBMCs), obtained at new diagnosis, from a patient treated with antithyroid drugs. The CDR3 DNA reads as TGTGCCAGCAGTGCCGTTGGGAAGGGGCGTGGTAATGAGCAGTTCTTC. It encodes CASSAVGKGRGNEQFF.